This TCR beta chain was identified in a study of shared clonotypes between healthy human individuals. Study-level results: Clonotypes shared by all four donors outscored non-shared clonotypes in generation probability.

V was trimmed by 6 bases and J by 2 bases, leaving 14 bases between them. The V gene's germline CDR1 is MNHEY and CDR2 SMNVEV (reference sequence). This CDR3 contains 14 residues. The assay was immunoSEQ multiplex PCR, and TCRdb's table has in-frame clones only and misses some. This sample has some 2.3 million clones, with over 90% found just once. About this clone itself: What it binds is not known.

The sequence derives from a man younger than 35 in good health. Some clones in this sample may be carry-over from other donors' samples. The chain is built from TRBV27 and TRBJ2-7, with D perhaps matching TRBD2 (5 bases). The source material was naive CD4+ T cells from PBMCs. Subset meaning: CD45RA+ positively selected. The CDR3 is CASRWSRGTYEQYF. The CDR3 coding sequence is TGTGCCAGCAGGTGGTCACGGGGTACCTACGAGCAGTACTTC.